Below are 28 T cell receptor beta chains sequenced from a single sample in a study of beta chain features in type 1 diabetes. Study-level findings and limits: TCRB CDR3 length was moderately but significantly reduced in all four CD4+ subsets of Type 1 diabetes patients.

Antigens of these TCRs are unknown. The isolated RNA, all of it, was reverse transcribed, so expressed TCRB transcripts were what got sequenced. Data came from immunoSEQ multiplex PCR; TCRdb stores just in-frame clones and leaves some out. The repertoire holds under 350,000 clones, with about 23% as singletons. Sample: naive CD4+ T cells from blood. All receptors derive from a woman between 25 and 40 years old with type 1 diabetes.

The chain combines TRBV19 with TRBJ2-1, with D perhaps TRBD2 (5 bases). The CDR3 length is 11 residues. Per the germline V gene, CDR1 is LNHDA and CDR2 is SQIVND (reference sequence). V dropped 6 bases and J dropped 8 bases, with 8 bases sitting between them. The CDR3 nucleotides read TGTGCCAGTAGAGCGGTCCATGAGCAGTTCTTC. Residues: CASRAVHEQFF. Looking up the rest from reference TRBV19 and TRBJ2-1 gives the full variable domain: DGGITQSPKYLFRKEGQNVTLSCEQNLNHDAMYWYRQDPGQGLRLIYYSQIVNDFQKGDIAEGYSVSREKKESFPLTVTSAQKNPTAFYLCASRAVHEQFFGPGTRLTVL.

CDR3 amino acids: CASTFQETQYF. The CDR3 nucleotides are TGTGCCAGCACCTTTCAAGAGACCCAGTACTTC. The chain couples TRBV2 to TRBJ2-5; D not resolved. V was shortened by 7 bases and J by 2 bases, with 5 bases between the two germline ends. This CDR3 has 11 amino acids. Germline V gene lookup returns CDR1 SNHLY and CDR2 FYNNEI.

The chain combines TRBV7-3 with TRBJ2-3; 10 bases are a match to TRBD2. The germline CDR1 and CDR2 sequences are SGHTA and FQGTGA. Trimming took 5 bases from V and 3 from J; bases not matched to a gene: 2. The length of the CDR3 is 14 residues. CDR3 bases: TGTGCCAGCAGCCCTAGCGGGAGAACAGATACGCAGTATTTT. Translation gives CASSPSGRTDTQYF. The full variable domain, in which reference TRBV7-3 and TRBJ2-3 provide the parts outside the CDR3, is GAGVSQTPSNKVTEKGKYVELRCDPISGHTALYWYRQSLGQGPEFLIYFQGTGAADDSGLPNDRFFAVRPEGSVSTLKIQRTERGDSAVYLCASSPSGRTDTQYFGPGTRLTVL.

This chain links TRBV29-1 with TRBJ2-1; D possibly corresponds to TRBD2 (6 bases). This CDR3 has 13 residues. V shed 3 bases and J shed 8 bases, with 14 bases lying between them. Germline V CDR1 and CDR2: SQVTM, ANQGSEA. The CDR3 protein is CSVERDRFDEQFF. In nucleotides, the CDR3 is TGCAGCGTTGAGCGGGATAGGTTCGATGAGCAGTTCTTC.

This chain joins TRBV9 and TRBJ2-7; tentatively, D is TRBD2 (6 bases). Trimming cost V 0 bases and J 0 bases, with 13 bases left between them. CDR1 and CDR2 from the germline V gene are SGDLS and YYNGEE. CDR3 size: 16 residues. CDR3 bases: TGTGCCAGCAGCGTAGGGAGCGGAGGGAGCTCCTACGAGCAGTACTTC. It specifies CASSVGSGGSSYEQYF.

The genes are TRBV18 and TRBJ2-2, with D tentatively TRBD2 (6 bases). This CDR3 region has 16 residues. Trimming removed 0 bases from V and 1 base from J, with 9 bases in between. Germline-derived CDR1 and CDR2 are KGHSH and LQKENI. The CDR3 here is CASSPPDGGNTGELFF. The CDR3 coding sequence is TGTGCCAGCTCACCACCGGACGGGGGGAACACCGGGGAGCTGTTTTTT.

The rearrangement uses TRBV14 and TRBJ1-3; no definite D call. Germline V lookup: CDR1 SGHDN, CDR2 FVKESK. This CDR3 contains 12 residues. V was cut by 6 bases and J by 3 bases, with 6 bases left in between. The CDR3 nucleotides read TGTGCCAGCAGGAGAAGTGGAAACACCATATATTTT. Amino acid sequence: CASRRSGNTIYF.

This CDR3 is CATSRGGTSYEQYF. The CDR3 DNA reads as TGTGCCACCAGCAGAGGCGGGACTAGTTACGAGCAGTACTTC. The V and J genes are TRBV15 and TRBJ2-7; 8 positions match TRBD2. This CDR3 comprises 14 residues. V shed 1 base, J shed 4 bases, and the junction held 3 bases outside the gene matches. Germline V gene lookup returns CDR1 LNHNV and CDR2 YYDKDF (reference sequence).

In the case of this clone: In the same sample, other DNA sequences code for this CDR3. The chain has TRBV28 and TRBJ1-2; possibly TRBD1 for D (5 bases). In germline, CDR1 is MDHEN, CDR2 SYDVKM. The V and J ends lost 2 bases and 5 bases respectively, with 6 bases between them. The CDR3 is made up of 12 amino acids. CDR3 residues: CASSLRGYGYTF. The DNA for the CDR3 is TGTGCCAGCAGTTTACGGGGGTATGGCTACACCTTC.

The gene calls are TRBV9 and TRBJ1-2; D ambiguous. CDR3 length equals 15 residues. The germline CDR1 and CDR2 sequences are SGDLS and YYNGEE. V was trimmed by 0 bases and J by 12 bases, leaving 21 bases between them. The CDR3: CASSVESLSLGEDTF. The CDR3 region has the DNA TGTGCCAGCAGCGTAGAAAGCTTGTCGCTCGGGGAGGACACCTTC.

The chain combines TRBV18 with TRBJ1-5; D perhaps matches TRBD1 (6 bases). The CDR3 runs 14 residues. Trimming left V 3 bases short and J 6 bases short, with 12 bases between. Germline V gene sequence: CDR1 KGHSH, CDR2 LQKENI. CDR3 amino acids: CASSPRGGGQPQHF. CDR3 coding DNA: TGTGCCAGCTCACCGCGAGGGGGTGGTCAGCCCCAGCATTTT. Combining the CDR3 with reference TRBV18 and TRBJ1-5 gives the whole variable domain NAGVMQNPRHLVRRRGQEARLRCSPMKGHSHVYWYRQLPEEGLKFMVYLQKENIIDESGMPKERFSAEFPKEGPSILRIQQVVRGDSAAYFCASSPRGGGQPQHFGDGTRLSIL.

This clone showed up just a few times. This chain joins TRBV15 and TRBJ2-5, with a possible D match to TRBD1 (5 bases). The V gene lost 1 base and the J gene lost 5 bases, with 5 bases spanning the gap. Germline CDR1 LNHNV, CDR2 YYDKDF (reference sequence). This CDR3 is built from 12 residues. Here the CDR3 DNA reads TGTGCCACCAGCAGAGCAGGGGAGACCCAGTACTTC. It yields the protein CATSRAGETQYF.

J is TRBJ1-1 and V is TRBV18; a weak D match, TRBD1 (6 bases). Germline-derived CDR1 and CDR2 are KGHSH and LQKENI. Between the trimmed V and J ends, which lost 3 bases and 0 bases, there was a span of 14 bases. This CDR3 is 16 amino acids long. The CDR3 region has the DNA TGTGCCAGCTCACCTAGACAGGCCTCCATGAACACTGAAGCTTTCTTT. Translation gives CASSPRQASMNTEAFF.

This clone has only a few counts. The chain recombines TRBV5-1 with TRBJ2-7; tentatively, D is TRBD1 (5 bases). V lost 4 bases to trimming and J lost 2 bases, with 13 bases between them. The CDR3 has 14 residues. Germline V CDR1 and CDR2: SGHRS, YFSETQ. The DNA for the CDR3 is TGCGCCAGCAGCCAAGGAGACAGTACCTACGAGCAGTACTTC. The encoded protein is CASSQGDSTYEQYF.

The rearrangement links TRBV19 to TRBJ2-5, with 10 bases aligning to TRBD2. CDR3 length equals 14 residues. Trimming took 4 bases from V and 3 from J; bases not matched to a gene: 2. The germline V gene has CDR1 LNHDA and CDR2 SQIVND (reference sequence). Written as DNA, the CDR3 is TGTGCCAGTAGTAGAGCGGGAGGGGAAGAGACCCAGTACTTC. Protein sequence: CASSRAGGEETQYF.

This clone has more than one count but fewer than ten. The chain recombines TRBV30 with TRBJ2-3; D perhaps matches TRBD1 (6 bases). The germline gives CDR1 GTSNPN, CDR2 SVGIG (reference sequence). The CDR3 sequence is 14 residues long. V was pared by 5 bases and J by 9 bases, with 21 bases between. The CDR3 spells CAWASTGLGVTQYF. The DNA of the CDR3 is TGTGCCTGGGCTTCTACAGGGTTAGGTGTCACGCAGTATTTT.

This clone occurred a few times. CDR3 loop: CASSPPKGRERHEQFF. For the CDR3, the DNA is TGTGCCAGCAGCCCCCCGAAGGGGCGGGAGAGACATGAGCAGTTCTTC. This sequence joins TRBV11-2 and TRBJ2-1, with 7 bases matching TRBD2. Germline assignment: CDR1 SGHAT and CDR2 FQNNGV. Trimming removed 5 bases from V and 8 bases from J; junction bases left unmatched: 15. The CDR3 length is 16 residues.

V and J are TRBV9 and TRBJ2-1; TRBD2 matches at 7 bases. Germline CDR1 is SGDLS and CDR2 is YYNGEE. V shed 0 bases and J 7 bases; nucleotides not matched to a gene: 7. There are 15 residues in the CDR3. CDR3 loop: CASSVVGEGPNEQFF. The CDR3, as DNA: TGTGCCAGCAGCGTAGTGGGGGAGGGCCCTAATGAGCAGTTCTTC.

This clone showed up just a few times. CDR3 residues: CASSSGTENQPQHF. Written as DNA, the CDR3 is TGCGCCAGCAGCTCCGGGACAGAGAATCAGCCCCAGCATTTT. The chain carries TRBV5-1 and TRBJ1-5; 7 bases map to TRBD1. The CDR3 runs 14 residues. CDR1 SGHRS and CDR2 YFSETQ come from the germline V gene. V lost 3 bases and J lost 4; bases outside the gene matches: 4.

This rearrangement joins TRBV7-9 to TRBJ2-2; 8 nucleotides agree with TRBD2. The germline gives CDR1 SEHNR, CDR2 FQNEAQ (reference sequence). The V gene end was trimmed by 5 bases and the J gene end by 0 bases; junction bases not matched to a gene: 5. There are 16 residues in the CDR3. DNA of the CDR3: TGTGCCAGCAGCCCCCCGGGACTAGCGAACACCGGGGAGCTGTTTTTT. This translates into CASSPPGLANTGELFF.

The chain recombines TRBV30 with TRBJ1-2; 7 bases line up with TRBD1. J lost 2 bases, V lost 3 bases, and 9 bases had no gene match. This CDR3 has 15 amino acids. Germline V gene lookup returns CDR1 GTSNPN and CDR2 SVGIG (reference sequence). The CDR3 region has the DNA TGTGCCTGGAGGGTACGGGACAGCCAAAACTATGGCTACACCTTC. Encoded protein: CAWRVRDSQNYGYTF.

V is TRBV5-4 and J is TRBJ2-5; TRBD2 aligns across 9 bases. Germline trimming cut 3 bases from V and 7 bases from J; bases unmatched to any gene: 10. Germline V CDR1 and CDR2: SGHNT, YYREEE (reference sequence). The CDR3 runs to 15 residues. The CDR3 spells CASSWGLAQGGTQYF. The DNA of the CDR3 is TGTGCCAGCAGCTGGGGACTAGCCCAAGGCGGGACCCAGTACTTC.

CDR3 in DNA: TGTGCCAGCAGCCAAGTTATACTAGCGGGAGGGCCAGTGAATGAGCAGTTCTTC. Protein product: CASSQVILAGGPVNEQFF. The V gene is TRBV14, the J gene TRBJ2-1; TRBD2 agrees at 13 bases. Unmatched junction bases numbered 10, after V lost 1 base and J lost 7 bases. The CDR3 extends over 18 amino acids. Germline V CDR1 and CDR2: SGHDN, FVKESK.

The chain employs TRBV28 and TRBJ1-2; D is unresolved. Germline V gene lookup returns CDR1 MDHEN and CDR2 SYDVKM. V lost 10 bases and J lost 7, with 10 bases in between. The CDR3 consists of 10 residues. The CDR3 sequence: CATASFGYTF. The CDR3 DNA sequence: TGTGCCACCGCGTCTTTTGGCTACACCTTC.

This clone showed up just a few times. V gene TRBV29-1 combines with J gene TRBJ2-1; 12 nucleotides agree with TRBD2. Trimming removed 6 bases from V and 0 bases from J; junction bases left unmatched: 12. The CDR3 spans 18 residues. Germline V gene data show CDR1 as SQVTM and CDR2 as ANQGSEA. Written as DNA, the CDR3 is TGCAGCGTCACCGCCGGGCTAGCGGGAGGGAGCTCCTACAATGAGCAGTTCTTC. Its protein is CSVTAGLAGGSSYNEQFF.

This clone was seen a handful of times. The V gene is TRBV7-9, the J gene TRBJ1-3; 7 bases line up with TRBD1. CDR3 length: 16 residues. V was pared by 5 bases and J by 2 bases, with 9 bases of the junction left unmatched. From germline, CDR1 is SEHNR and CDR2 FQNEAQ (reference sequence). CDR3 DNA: TGTGCCAGCAGCAAATCGCAGGGGGTGGCTGGAAACACCATATATTTT. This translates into CASSKSQGVAGNTIYF.

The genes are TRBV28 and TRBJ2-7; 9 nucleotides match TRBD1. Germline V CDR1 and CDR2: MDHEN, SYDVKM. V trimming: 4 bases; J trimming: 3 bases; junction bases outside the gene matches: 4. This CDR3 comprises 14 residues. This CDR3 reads CASSSNRGRYEQYF. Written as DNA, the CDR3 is TGTGCCAGCAGTTCCAACAGGGGGCGCTACGAGCAGTACTTC.

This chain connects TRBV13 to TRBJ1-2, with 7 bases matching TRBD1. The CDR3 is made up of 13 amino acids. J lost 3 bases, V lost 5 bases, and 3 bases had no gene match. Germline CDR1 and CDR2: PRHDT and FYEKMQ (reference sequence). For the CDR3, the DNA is TGTGCCAGCAGCACCGACAGGGACTATGGCTACACCTTC. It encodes CASSTDRDYGYTF.